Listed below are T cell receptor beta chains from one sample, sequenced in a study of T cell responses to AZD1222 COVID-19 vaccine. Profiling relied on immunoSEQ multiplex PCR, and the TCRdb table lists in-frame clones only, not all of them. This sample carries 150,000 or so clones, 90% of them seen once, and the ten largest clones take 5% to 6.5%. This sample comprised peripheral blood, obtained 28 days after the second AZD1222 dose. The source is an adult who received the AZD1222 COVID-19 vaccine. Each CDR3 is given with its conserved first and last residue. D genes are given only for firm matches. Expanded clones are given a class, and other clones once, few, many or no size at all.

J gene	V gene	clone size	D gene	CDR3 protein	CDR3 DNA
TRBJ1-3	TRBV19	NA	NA	CASRRANSGNTIYF	TGTGCCAGTCGCAGGGCCAACTCTGGAAACACCATATATTTT
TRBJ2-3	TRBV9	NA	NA	CASSVAGGDTDTQYF	TGTGCCAGCAGCGTAGCCGGGGGTGACACAGATACGCAGTATTTT
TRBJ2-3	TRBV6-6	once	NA	CASSQRSTDTQYF	TGTGCCAGCAGCCAACGATCCACAGATACGCAGTATTTT
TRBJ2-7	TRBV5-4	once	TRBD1	CASSLPGQGDYEQYF	TGTGCCAGCAGCCTCCCGGGACAGGGGGACTACGAGCAGTACTTC
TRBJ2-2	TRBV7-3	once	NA	CASSLSSRSENTGELFF	TGTGCCAGCAGCTTATCGTCGAGGTCCGAGAACACCGGGGAGCTGTTTTTT
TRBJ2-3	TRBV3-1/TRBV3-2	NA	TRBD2	CASSQDPGLAGGRGDTQYF	TGTGCCAGCAGCCAAGATCCCGGACTAGCGGGGGGGCGGGGAGATACGCAGTATTTT
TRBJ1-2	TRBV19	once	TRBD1	CASITGGQGYTF	TGTGCCAGTATCACAGGGGGTCAAGGCTACACCTTC
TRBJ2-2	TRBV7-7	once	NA	CASSLEGGSNTGELFF	TGTGCCAGCAGCTTAGAGGGTGGCTCGAACACCGGGGAGCTGTTTTTT
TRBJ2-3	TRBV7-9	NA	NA	CASSLRRGTDTQYF	TGTGCCAGCAGCTTACGCCGGGGCACAGATACGCAGTATTTT
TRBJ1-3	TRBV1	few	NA	CTSSRSILGSGNTIYF	TGCACCAGCAGCCGTTCGATCCTGGGGTCTGGAAACACCATATATTTT
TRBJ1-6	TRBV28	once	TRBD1	CASTAHTGTANSPLHF	TGTGCCAGCACTGCCCACACCGGGACAGCAAATTCACCCCTCCACTTT
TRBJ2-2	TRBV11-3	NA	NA	CASSFGPRNSGGELFF	TGTGCCAGCAGCTTCGGGCCGCGAAACAGTGGCGGGGAGCTGTTTTTT
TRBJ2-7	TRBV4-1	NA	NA	CASSQDPTAAMREQYF	TGCGCCAGCAGCCAAGATCCGACAGCCGCGATGAGGGAGCAGTACTTC
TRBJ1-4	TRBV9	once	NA	CASSVTGRGQEKLFF	TGTGCCAGCAGCGTTACGGGCAGGGGTCAAGAAAAACTGTTTTTT
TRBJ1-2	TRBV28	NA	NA	CASSMWNYGYTF	TGTGCCAGCAGTATGTGGAACTATGGCTACACCTTC
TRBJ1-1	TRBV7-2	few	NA	CASSKAEGNTEAFF	TGTGCCAGCAGCAAAGCCGAGGGGAACACTGAAGCTTTCTTT
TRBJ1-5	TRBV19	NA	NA	CASSDGWSTNQPQHF	TGTGCCAGCTCCGACGGCTGGAGTACCAATCAGCCCCAGCATTTT
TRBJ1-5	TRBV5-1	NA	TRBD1	CASSLVAGGGQPQHF	TGCGCCAGCAGCTTGGTGGCAGGGGGGGGACAGCCCCAGCATTTT
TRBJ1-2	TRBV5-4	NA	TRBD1	CASKRLTGGDGYTF	TGTGCCAGCAAACGACTAACAGGGGGCGATGGCTACACCTTC
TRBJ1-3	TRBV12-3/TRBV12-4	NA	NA	CASSSGFGNTIYF	TGTGCCAGCAGTTCGGGATTTGGAAACACCATATATTTT
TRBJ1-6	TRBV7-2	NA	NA	CASSPSWVPDNSPLHF	TGTGCCAGCAGCCCATCGTGGGTCCCTGATAATTCACCCCTCCACTTT
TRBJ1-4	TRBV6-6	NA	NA	CACGRATNEKLFF	TGTGCCTGTGGTCGTGCAACTAATGAAAAACTGTTTTTT
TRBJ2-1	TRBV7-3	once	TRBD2	CASSKAGTIAYNEQFF	TGTGCCAGCAGCAAAGCCGGGACTATAGCCTACAATGAGCAGTTCTTC
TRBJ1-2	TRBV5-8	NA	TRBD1	CASSSRTGGAYGYTF	TGTGCCAGCAGTTCGCGGACAGGGGGCGCATATGGCTACACCTTC
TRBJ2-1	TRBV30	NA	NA	CAWSGSSVEQFF	TGTGCCTGGAGTGGATCCTCGGTTGAGCAGTTCTTC
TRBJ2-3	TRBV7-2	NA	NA	CASNRRAPSTDTQYF	TGTGCCAGCAATAGGCGGGCCCCTAGCACAGATACGCAGTATTTT
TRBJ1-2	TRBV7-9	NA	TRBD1	CASSSWDSSNYGYTF	TGTGCCAGCAGCTCCTGGGACAGCTCTAACTATGGCTACACCTTC
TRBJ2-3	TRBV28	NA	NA	CASSRTASTDTQYF	TGTGCCAGCAGCCGGACGGCTAGCACAGATACGCAGTATTTT
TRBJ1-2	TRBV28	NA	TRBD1	CASSGQGASYGYTF	TGTGCCAGCAGCGGACAGGGGGCGAGCTATGGCTACACCTTC
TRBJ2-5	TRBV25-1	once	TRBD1	CASSSPMTGQETQYF	TGTGCCAGCAGTTCCCCCATGACAGGGCAAGAGACCCAGTACTTC
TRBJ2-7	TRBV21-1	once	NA	CASSKGGDRRTGEQYF	TGTGCCAGCAGCAAAGGAGGGGACAGGAGGACTGGCGAGCAGTACTTC
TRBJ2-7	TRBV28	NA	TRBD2	CASSGLTSGGYEQYF	TGTGCCAGCAGTGGTCTGACTAGCGGGGGTTACGAGCAGTACTTC
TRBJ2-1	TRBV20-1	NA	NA	CSASPVLNYNEQFF	TGCAGTGCTAGTCCTGTTCTCAACTACAATGAGCAGTTCTTC
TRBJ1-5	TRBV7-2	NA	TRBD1	CASSSWDSSISNQPQHF	TGTGCCAGCAGCTCTTGGGACAGCTCTATTAGCAATCAGCCCCAGCATTTT
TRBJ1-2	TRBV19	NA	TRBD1	CASSPVRQGEYGYTF	TGTGCCAGTAGTCCAGTTCGACAGGGAGAGTATGGCTACACCTTC
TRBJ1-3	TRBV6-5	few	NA	CASRGSGNTIYF	TGTGCCAGCAGGGGCTCTGGAAACACCATATATTTT
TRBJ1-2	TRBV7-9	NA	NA	CASSLGWSANYGYTF	TGTGCCAGCAGCTTGGGTTGGTCGGCTAACTATGGCTACACCTTC
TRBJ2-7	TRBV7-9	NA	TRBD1	CASSSPGQGGYEQYF	TGTGCCAGCAGCTCGCCGGGACAGGGTGGGTACGAGCAGTACTTC
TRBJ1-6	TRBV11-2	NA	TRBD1	CASRPDRGELHF	TGTGCCAGCAGACCAGACAGGGGGGAGCTCCACTTT
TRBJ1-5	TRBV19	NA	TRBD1	CASSPRDSSQPQHF	TGTGCCAGTAGTCCACGGGACAGTTCACAGCCCCAGCATTTT
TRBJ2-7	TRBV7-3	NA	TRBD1	CASSFGQGNYEQYF	TGTGCCAGCAGCTTTGGACAGGGGAACTACGAGCAGTACTTC
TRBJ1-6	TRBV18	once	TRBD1	CASSRETGNSPLHF	TGTGCCAGCTCACGAGAGACAGGGAATTCACCCCTCCACTTT
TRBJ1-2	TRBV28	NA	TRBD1	CASSTTGGSDYGYTF	TGTGCCAGCAGTACAACAGGGGGCAGCGACTATGGCTACACCTTC
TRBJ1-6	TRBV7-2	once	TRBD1	CASSSPTTGRPLHF	TGTGCCAGCAGCTCCCCGACGACAGGGCGACCCCTCCACTTT
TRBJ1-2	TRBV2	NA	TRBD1	CASSPGTGRGPYGYTF	TGTGCCAGCAGCCCCGGGACAGGGAGGGGGCCCTATGGCTACACCTTC
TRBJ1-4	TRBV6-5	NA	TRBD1	CASRYMTGDNEKLFF	TGTGCCAGCAGATACATGACAGGGGATAATGAAAAACTGTTTTTT
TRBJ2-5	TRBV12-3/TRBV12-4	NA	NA	CASSRTAEETQYF	TGTGCCAGCAGTAGGACAGCGGAGGAGACCCAGTACTTC
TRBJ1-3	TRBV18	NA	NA	CASYLDGRFGSGNTIYF	TGTGCCAGCTATTTGGACGGCCGGTTCGGTTCTGGAAACACCATATATTTT
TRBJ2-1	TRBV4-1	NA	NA	CASSQESYSYNEQFF	TGCGCCAGCAGCCAAGAGAGCTACTCCTACAATGAGCAGTTCTTC
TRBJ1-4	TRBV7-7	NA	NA	CATGEEKLFF	TGTGCAACAGGAGAAGAAAAACTGTTTTTT
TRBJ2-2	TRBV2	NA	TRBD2	CASSTLSGVDGELFF	TGTGCCAGCAGTACCTTAAGCGGGGTAGACGGGGAGCTGTTTTTT
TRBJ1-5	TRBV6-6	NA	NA	CASRSRYSNQPQHF	TGTGCCAGCAGGTCGAGGTATAGCAATCAGCCCCAGCATTTT
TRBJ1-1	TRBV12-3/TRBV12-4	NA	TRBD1	CASLTGGGEAFF	TGTGCCAGTCTCACAGGGGGAGGTGAAGCTTTCTTT
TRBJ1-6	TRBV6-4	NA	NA	CASSAGGLYNSPLHF	TGTGCCAGCAGTGCTGGGGGACTCTATAATTCACCCCTCCACTTT
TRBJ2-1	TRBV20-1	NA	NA	CSARKQLARFF	TGCAGTGCTAGAAAGCAACTAGCTCGGTTCTTC
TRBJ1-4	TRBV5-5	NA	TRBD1	CASSSPGQGVEKLFF	TGTGCCAGCAGCTCACCGGGACAGGGGGTTGAAAAACTGTTTTTT
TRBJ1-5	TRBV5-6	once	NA	CASSLSPKAIHSNQPQHF	TGTGCCAGCAGCTTGAGTCCCAAGGCGATCCATAGCAATCAGCCCCAGCATTTT
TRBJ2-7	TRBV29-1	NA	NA	CSVAQSYEQYF	TGCAGCGTTGCTCAGTCCTACGAGCAGTACTTC